These T cell receptor beta chains were read from a single sample in a study of blood T cells in healthy people across ages. TCRdb re-called the 5' RACE reads with MiXCR, one entry per CDR3 protein. The table lists approximately 810,000 distinct CDR3 sequences, 29% of them singletons, with around a sixth in the top ten. Sequencing was performed on blood. The source is a woman over 75 in good health. Both conserved end residues are part of each CDR3. Fields, in order: J gene, D gene, V gene, clone size, CDR3 protein, CDR3 DNA. A D gene is named only where the DNA matches it firmly. Some rows mark clone size as missing; the rest say once, few, many or name a class of expanded clone.

>TRBJ1-3|NA|TRBV12-3/TRBV12-4|NA
CASRGVSGNTIYF
TGTGCCAGCAGGGGTGTATCTGGAAACACCATATATTTT
>TRBJ2-6|TRBD1|TRBV7-2|once
CASSPRQGGLSGANVLTF
TGTGCCAGCAGCCCCCGACAGGGGGGGCTTTCTGGGGCCAACGTCCTGACTTTC
>TRBJ2-6|TRBD2|TRBV29-1|many
CSVPGGVSGANVLTF
TGCAGCGTCCCTGGGGGGGTCTCTGGGGCCAACGTCCTGACTTTC
>TRBJ2-5|NA|TRBV6-1|many
CASCHLHQYQETQYF
TGTGCCAGCTGCCACCTCCATCAGTACCAAGAGACCCAGTACTTC
>TRBJ2-7|TRBD2|TRBV6-2/TRBV6-3|many
CASSPRGGRSYEQYF
TGTGCCAGCAGCCCGCGGGGGGGACGATCCTACGAGCAGTACTTC
>TRBJ1-5|NA|TRBV5-1|few
CASSWGTDNQPQHF
TGCGCCAGCAGCTGGGGCACAGACAATCAGCCCCAGCATTTT
>TRBJ2-7|NA|TRBV18|few
CASSPVDEGYEQYF
TGTGCCAGCTCACCGGTGGATGAGGGGTACGAGCAGTACTTC
>TRBJ2-3|NA|TRBV5-1|NA
CASSLRGTLNTDTQYF
TGCGCCAGCAGCTTGCGGGGGACTCTTAACACAGATACGCAGTATTTT
>TRBJ1-6|TRBD1|TRBV12-3/TRBV12-4|NA
CASSSRTGAMSPLHF
TGTGCCAGCAGTTCCAGGACAGGGGCTATGTCACCCCTCCACTTT
>TRBJ2-5|NA|TRBV7-2|many
CASSLNSRETQYF
TGTGCCAGCAGCTTAAACTCCAGAGAGACCCAGTACTTC
>TRBJ1-2|NA|TRBV2|NA
CASTAGGRGYTF
TGTGCCAGCACTGCTGGGGGACGCGGCTACACCTTC
>TRBJ2-1|TRBD2|TRBV15|many
CATSRGAGGTYNEQFF
TGTGCCACCAGCAGAGGAGCGGGGGGGACCTACAATGAGCAGTTCTTC
>TRBJ2-5|TRBD2|TRBV3-1|many
CASSPWGREETQYF
TGTGCCAGCAGCCCCTGGGGGAGGGAAGAGACCCAGTACTTC
>TRBJ1-6|NA|TRBV27|few
CASSPPPGYNSPLHF
TGTGCCAGCAGCCCTCCACCGGGCTATAATTCACCCCTCCACTTT
>TRBJ1-5|NA|TRBV15|once
CATSSRQTEDQPQHF
TGTGCCACCAGCTCGCGACAGACTGAGGATCAGCCCCAGCATTTT
>TRBJ2-3|TRBD2|TRBV27|many
CASSVKTIAGVLTDTQYF
TGTGCCAGCAGTGTAAAGACTATTGCGGGGGTCCTCACAGATACGCAGTATTTT
>TRBJ2-1|TRBD1|TRBV27|few
CASSIETGTYNEQFF
TGTGCCAGCAGCATCGAGACAGGGACATACAATGAGCAGTTCTTC
>TRBJ1-6|TRBD1|TRBV7-2|once
CASRRASGTGISPLHF
TGTGCCAGCAGGCGGGCCTCCGGGACAGGGATATCACCCCTCCACTTT
>TRBJ2-3|NA|TRBV12-3/TRBV12-4|NA
CASSLLVREGTQYF
TGTGCCAGCAGTTTGTTAGTGAGGGAAGGTACGCAGTATTTT
>TRBJ2-7|NA|TRBV20-1|many
CSARVPGAREQYF
TGCAGTGCTAGAGTTCCGGGGGCACGCGAGCAGTACTTC
>TRBJ2-6|TRBD1|TRBV6-5|NA
CASSYRQGARSGANVLTF
TGTGCCAGCAGTTACAGGCAGGGGGCGCGTTCTGGGGCCAACGTCCTGACTTTC
>TRBJ2-1|NA|TRBV9|once
CASSVGGNMVNEQFF
TGTGCCAGCAGCGTAGGGGGGAACATGGTTAATGAGCAGTTCTTC
>TRBJ2-3|TRBD2|TRBV20-1|many
CSARRTRSTDTQYF
TGCAGTGCTAGAAGGACTAGAAGTACAGATACGCAGTATTTT
>TRBJ2-5|NA|TRBV20-1|many
CSARDFAGVGKTQYF
TGCAGTGCTAGAGATTTCGCGGGCGTAGGGAAGACCCAGTACTTC
>TRBJ2-5|NA|TRBV6-2/TRBV6-3|many
CASSSDRGHIETQYF
TGTGCCAGCAGTTCCGACCGGGGCCACATAGAGACCCAGTACTTC
>TRBJ1-2|NA|TRBV6-2/TRBV6-3|many
CASSSVDYGYTF
TGTGCCAGCAGTTCCGTGGATTATGGCTACACCTTC
>TRBJ1-2|NA|TRBV18|NA
CASSPSEILYGYTF
TGTGCCAGCTCACCATCAGAGATTCTCTATGGCTACACCTTC
>TRBJ1-2|NA|TRBV11-2|many
CASSFGAREGYTF
TGTGCCAGCAGCTTTGGGGCCCGGGAGGGCTACACCTTC
>TRBJ2-1|TRBD2|TRBV20-1|many
CSALAGVNEQFF
TGCAGTGCCCTAGCGGGGGTCAATGAGCAGTTCTTC
>TRBJ2-6|TRBD1|TRBV5-1|many
CASSLTGQGAANVLTF
TGCGCCAGCAGCTTGACAGGACAGGGGGCAGCCAACGTCCTGACTTTC
>TRBJ2-5|NA|TRBV11-2|NA
CASSLDRGGQETQYF
TGTGCCAGCAGCTTAGACCGAGGGGGGCAAGAGACCCAGTACTTC
>TRBJ2-5|TRBD2|TRBV28|few
CASSPTGTSGGANEQYF
TGTGCCAGCAGCCCAACCGGGACTAGCGGGGGGGCAAATGAGCAGTACTTC
>TRBJ2-6|NA|TRBV6-1|many
CASGPRGTGANVLTF
TGTGCCAGCGGTCCCAGGGGTACTGGGGCCAACGTCCTGACTTTC
>TRBJ2-1|TRBD2|TRBV5-1|many
CASSFWGGNNEQFF
TGCGCCAGCAGCTTCTGGGGGGGGAACAATGAGCAGTTCTTC
>TRBJ2-7|NA|TRBV29-1|many
CSVGTASYEQYF
TGCAGCGTTGGGACAGCTTCCTACGAGCAGTACTTC
>TRBJ2-6|NA|TRBV5-1|NA
CASSLVSSLAASGANVLTF
TGCGCCAGCAGCTTGGTATCCTCCTTGGCCGCCTCTGGGGCCAACGTCCTGACTTTC
>TRBJ2-5|TRBD1|TRBV5-1|many
CASSPGQGARETQYF
TGTGCCAGCAGCCCCGGACAGGGGGCACGGGAGACCCAGTACTTC
>TRBJ2-3|NA|TRBV15|many
CATSLSFRGTDTQYF
TGTGCCACCAGCCTTTCATTCCGGGGCACAGATACGCAGTATTTT
>TRBJ2-6|TRBD1|TRBV6-2/TRBV6-3|many
CASSYSPGQRSSGANVLTF
TGTGCCAGCAGTTACTCCCCGGGACAGAGGTCCTCTGGGGCCAACGTCCTGACTTTC
>TRBJ1-1|TRBD1|TRBV28|many
CASSTDRVRIAEAFF
TGTGCCAGCAGTACGGACAGGGTAAGGATCGCTGAAGCTTTCTTT
>TRBJ2-5|TRBD1|TRBV7-7|few
CASSPQGAIWETQYF
TGTGCCAGCAGCCCACAGGGGGCGATCTGGGAGACCCAGTACTTC
>TRBJ2-3|NA|TRBV19|NA
CASHGRGTDTQYF
TGTGCCAGCCATGGACGGGGAACAGATACGCAGTATTTT
>TRBJ1-2|TRBD1|TRBV6-6|NA
CASSYQAGGGYTF
TGTGCCAGCAGTTACCAGGCAGGGGGTGGCTACACCTTC
>TRBJ2-1|NA|TRBV6-5|many
CASSTKGPGSYNEQFF
TGTGCCAGCAGTACTAAGGGTCCGGGGAGCTACAATGAGCAGTTCTTC
>TRBJ2-5|NA|TRBV10-3|many
CAIGRQDQETQYF
TGTGCCATCGGAAGACAGGACCAAGAGACCCAGTACTTC
>TRBJ2-5|NA|TRBV5-1|few
CASSLSPIETQYF
TGCGCCAGCAGCTTGTCGCCAATAGAGACCCAGTACTTC
>TRBJ1-1|TRBD1|TRBV12-3/TRBV12-4|many
CASSNRGFQNTEAFF
TGTGCCAGCAGTAACAGGGGGTTCCAGAACACTGAAGCTTTCTTT
>TRBJ2-3|NA|TRBV27|many
CASSLLQWGTDTQYF
TGTGCCAGCAGTTTATTACAATGGGGCACAGATACGCAGTATTTT
>TRBJ1-2|NA|TRBV5-1|NA
CASSPEYYGYTF
TGCGCCAGCAGCCCGGAGTACTATGGCTACACCTTC
>TRBJ1-5|NA|TRBV7-2|few
CASSPDVGRTNQPQHF
TGTGCCAGCAGCCCAGACGTAGGCCGGACAAATCAGCCCCAGCATTTT
>TRBJ2-1|TRBD2|TRBV12-3/TRBV12-4|NA
CASSPLTSGDNNEQFF
TGTGCCAGCAGTCCCCTGACTAGCGGGGACAACAATGAGCAGTTCTTC
>TRBJ2-3|NA|TRBV20-1|many
CSASPPTGGTDTQYF
TGCAGTGCATCGCCGCCTACGGGAGGCACAGATACGCAGTATTTT
>TRBJ1-2|NA|TRBV11-2|NA
CASSPGEVAPFYGYTF
TGTGCCAGCAGCCCCGGTGAGGTCGCTCCTTTCTATGGCTACACCTTC
>TRBJ1-5|TRBD1|TRBV2|NA
CASSPDRFGQPQHF
TGTGCCAGCAGCCCGGACAGGTTCGGTCAGCCCCAGCATTTT
>TRBJ2-4|TRBD2|TRBV7-2|NA
CASSHSKAGAAKNIQYF
TGTGCCAGCAGTCATAGCAAGGCGGGAGCGGCCAAAAACATTCAGTACTTC
>TRBJ1-1|NA|TRBV5-5|NA
CASSLVVFGVLNTEAFF
TGTGCCAGCAGCTTGGTTGTTTTCGGTGTCCTGAACACCGAAGCTTTCTTT
>TRBJ2-3|NA|TRBV20-1|many
CSATHSVGTDTQYF
TGCAGTGCTACCCATTCGGTTGGCACAGATACGCAGTATTTT